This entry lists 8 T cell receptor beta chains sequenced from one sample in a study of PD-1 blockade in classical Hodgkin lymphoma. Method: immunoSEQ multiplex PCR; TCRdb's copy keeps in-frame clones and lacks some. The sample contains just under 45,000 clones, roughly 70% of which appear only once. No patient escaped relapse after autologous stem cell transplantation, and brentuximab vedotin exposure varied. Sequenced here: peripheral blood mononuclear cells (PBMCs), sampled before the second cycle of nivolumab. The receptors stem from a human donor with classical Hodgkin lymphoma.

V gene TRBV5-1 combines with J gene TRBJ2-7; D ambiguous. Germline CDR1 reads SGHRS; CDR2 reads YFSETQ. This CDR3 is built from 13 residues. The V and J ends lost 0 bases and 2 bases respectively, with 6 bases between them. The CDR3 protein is CASSLEVAYEQYF. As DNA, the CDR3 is TGCGCCAGCAGCTTGGAGGTCGCCTACGAGCAGTACTTC.

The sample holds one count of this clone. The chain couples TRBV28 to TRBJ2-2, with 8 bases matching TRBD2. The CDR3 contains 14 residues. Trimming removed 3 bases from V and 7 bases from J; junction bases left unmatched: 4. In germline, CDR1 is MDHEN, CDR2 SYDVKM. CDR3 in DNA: TGTGCCAGCAGTTTGGGCGGGAGGAGCGGGGAGCTGTTTTTT. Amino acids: CASSLGGRSGELFF.

The CDR3 here is CASSGAGTVKSSYNEQFF. The CDR3 coding sequence is TGTGCCAGCAGCGGTGCCGGGACAGTTAAGAGCTCCTACAATGAGCAGTTCTTC. The chain uses TRBV5-4 and TRBJ2-1, with 7 positions matching TRBD1. V shed 4 bases, J shed 0 bases, and the junction held 13 bases outside the gene matches. The CDR3 loop spans 18 amino acids. The germline V gene encodes CDR1 SGHNT and CDR2 YYREEE (reference sequence).

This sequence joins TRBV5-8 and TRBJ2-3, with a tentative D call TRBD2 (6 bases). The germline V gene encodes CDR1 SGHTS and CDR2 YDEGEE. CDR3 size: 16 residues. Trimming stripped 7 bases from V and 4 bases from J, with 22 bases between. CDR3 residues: CASRGTHEPGADTQYF. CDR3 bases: TGTGCCAGCCGGGGGACCCACGAACCCGGGGCAGATACGCAGTATTTT.

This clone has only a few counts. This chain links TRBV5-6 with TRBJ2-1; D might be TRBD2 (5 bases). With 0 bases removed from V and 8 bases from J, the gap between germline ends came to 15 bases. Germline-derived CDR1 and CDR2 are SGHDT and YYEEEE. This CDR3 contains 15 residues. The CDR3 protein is CASSLAVSSVDEQFF. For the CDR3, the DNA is TGTGCCAGCAGCTTGGCGGTTAGTAGCGTAGATGAGCAGTTCTTC. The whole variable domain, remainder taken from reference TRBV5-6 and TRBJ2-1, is DAGVTQSPTHLIKTRGQQVTLRCSPKSGHDTVSWYQQALGQGPQFIFQYYEEEERQRGNFPDRFSGHQFPNYSSELNVNALLLGDSALYLCASSLAVSSVDEQFFGPGTRLTVL.

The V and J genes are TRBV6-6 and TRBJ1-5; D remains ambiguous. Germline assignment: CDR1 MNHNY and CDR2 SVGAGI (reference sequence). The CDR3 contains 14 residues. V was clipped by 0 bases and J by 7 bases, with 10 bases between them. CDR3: CASSYSPNGQPQHF. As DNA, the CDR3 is TGTGCCAGCAGTTACTCGCCTAACGGACAGCCCCAGCATTTT.

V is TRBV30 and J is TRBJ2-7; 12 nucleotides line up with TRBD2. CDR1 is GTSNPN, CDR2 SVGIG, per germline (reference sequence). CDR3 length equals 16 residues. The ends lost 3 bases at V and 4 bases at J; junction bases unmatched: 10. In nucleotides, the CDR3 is TGTGCCTGGAGCGTATCCACTAGCGGGAGGTTATACGAGCAGTACTTC. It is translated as CAWSVSTSGRLYEQYF. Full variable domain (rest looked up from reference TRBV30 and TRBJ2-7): SQTIHQWPATLVQPVGSPLSLECTVEGTSNPNLYWYRQAAGRGLQLLFYSVGIGQISSEVPQNLSASRPQDRQFILSSKKLLLSDSGFYLCAWSVSTSGRLYEQYFGPGTRLTVT.

The CDR3 reads CASSQGTSYEQYF. CDR3 sequence (DNA): TGCGCCAGCAGCCAAGGGACTTCCTACGAGCAGTACTTC. The V call is TRBV4-3, the J call TRBJ2-7, with D tentatively TRBD2 (5 bases). Looked up from germline, CDR1 is LGHNA and CDR2 is YSLEER. With 1 base removed from V and 1 base from J, the gap between germline ends came to 5 bases. The length of the CDR3 is 13 residues.